This T cell receptor (beta chain) was identified in a study of blood T cells in healthy people across ages. For the study at large: With template switching, about one barcoded beta molecule was captured per two T cells.

A sample-barcoded 5' primer and a J-beta primer mix were used in a second PCR of roughly 7 to 12 cycles. TCRdb fed the 5' RACE reads into MiXCR, producing one record per CDR3 protein. The data hold 800,000 to 1,300,000 distinct CDR3 sequences, with less than 25% observed a single time. There are 15 residues in the CDR3. J was trimmed by 2 bases and V by 6 bases; bases with no gene match: 5. The same data also contributed to another study, on T cells of mothers and their children. That work adds: Inherited differences only slightly affect thymic shaping of TCR recombination output.

The chain is built from TRBV12-3 or TRBV12-4 and TRBJ1-2; 11 bases are a match to TRBD1. The TCR was taken from a girl aged 2 to 10 in good health. Sequencing input: blood. The CDR3 coding sequence is TGTGCCAGCAGAGGAAGGACAGGGGGCAACTATGGCTACACCTTC. Amino acids: CASRGRTGGNYGYTF.